These 13 T cell receptor beta chains came from one sample sequenced in a study of cytomegalovirus exposure and HLA in healthy donors. PCR used 60 Vbeta primers and 13 Jbeta primers. Repertoires were generated with immunoSEQ multiplex PCR, while TCRdb's copy carries only in-frame clones and drops some. This table holds around 120,000 clones, 80% found once. The material sequenced was PBMCs. These receptors all come from a woman aged 40 to 50 in good health and CMV-seronegative.

The V and J genes are TRBV28 and TRBJ2-1, with 15 bases fitting TRBD2. This CDR3 comprises 16 residues. The germline V gene encodes CDR1 MDHEN and CDR2 SYDVKM. The ends lost 6 bases at V and 8 bases at J; junction bases unmatched: 8. CDR3 sequence (DNA): TGTGCCAGCAGAACAGGACTAGCGGGAGGGAGGGATGAGCAGTTCTTC. Protein sequence: CASRTGLAGGRDEQFF.

This clone was picked up one time. The chain uses TRBV5-8 and TRBJ2-2; D is uncertain. Germline assignment: CDR1 SGHTS and CDR2 YDEGEE. The germline V and J ends were trimmed by 1 base and 4 bases, with 8 bases remaining between them. CDR3 length: 14 residues. The CDR3 DNA sequence: TGTGCCAGCAGCTTGTTGTGGAGCACCGGGGAGCTGTTTTTT. Translated, it gives CASSLLWSTGELFF.

The chain links TRBV2 to TRBJ1-4; D not certain. Trimming removed 4 bases from V and 5 bases from J, with 14 bases in between. The CDR3 contains 15 residues. CDR1 and CDR2 from the germline V gene are SNHLY and FYNNEI. The CDR3: CASSGPRSLNEKLFF. In nucleotides, the CDR3 is TGTGCCAGCAGTGGGCCGCGGAGCCTCAATGAAAAACTGTTTTTT. The whole variable domain, remainder taken from reference TRBV2 and TRBJ1-4, is EPEVTQTPSHQVTQMGQEVILRCVPISNHLYFYWYRQILGQKVEFLVSFYNNEISEKSEIFDDQFSVERPDGSNFTLKIRSTKLEDSAMYFCASSGPRSLNEKLFFGSGTQLSVL.

V usage is TRBV4-2 and J usage is TRBJ2-7, with D unclear. V lost 1 base, J lost 0 bases, and 7 bases lay in between. This CDR3 spans 14 amino acids. The germline gives CDR1 LGHNA, CDR2 YNFKEQ. Here the CDR3 DNA reads TGTGCCAGCAGCCAAGGTTTCGGCTCCTACGAGCAGTACTTC. Its translation is CASSQGFGSYEQYF.

With regard to this clone: Germline and junction disagree at one end, which may indicate a read error. The gene calls are TRBV5-1 and TRBJ1-1; D may be TRBD1 (5 bases). The CDR3 runs to 15 residues. Germline CDR1 is SGHRS and CDR2 is YFSETQ. The chain's CDR3 is CPSSSRAPGGTEAFF. The CDR3 coding sequence is TGCCCCAGCAGCTCGAGGGCCCCCGGGGGCACTGAAGCTTTCTTT.

Comment on this clone: At one of its ends the junction is not consistent with the germline gene, which may arise from a read error. The rearrangement uses TRBV29-1 and TRBJ1-2; TRBD1 agrees at 7 bases. The germline gives CDR1 SQVTM, CDR2 ANQGSEA. The CDR3 has 13 residues. In DNA, the CDR3 is TGCAGCGTGACGCACAGGGGAGTTAGTGGCTACCCCTTC. Its protein is CSVTHRGVSGYPF. The complete variable domain, with remaining parts taken from reference TRBV29-1 and TRBJ1-2, reads SAVISQKPSRDICQRGTSLTIQCQVDSQVTMMFWYRQQPGQSLTLIATANQGSEATYESGFVIDKFPISRPNLTFSTLTVSNMSPEDSSIYLCSVTHRGVSGYPFGSGTRLTVV.

CDR3 residues: CASSLIRYGYTF. CDR3 DNA sequence: TGTGCCAGCAGTTTAATCCGCTATGGCTACACCTTC. This chain connects TRBV28 to TRBJ1-2; no clear D gene. Germline V gene sequence: CDR1 MDHEN, CDR2 SYDVKM. Trimming pared 2 bases from V and 4 bases from J, leaving 5 bases between. The CDR3 has 12 amino acids.

This chain's CDR3 is CASSHEGQGTYNEQFF. CDR3 sequence (DNA): TGCGCCAGCAGCCACGAGGGACAGGGAACCTACAATGAGCAGTTCTTC. The rearrangement joins TRBV5-1 to TRBJ2-1, with 9 bases aligning to TRBD1. The trim removed 4 bases at V and 2 bases at J, leaving 7 bases unmatched. The CDR3 is 16 amino acids. The germline CDR1 and CDR2 sequences are SGHRS and YFSETQ. Supplemented by reference TRBV5-1 and TRBJ2-1, the full variable domain reads KAGVTQTPRYLIKTRGQQVTLSCSPISGHRSVSWYQQTPGQGLQFLFEYFSETQRNKGNFPGRFSGRQFSNSRSEMNVSTLELGDSALYLCASSHEGQGTYNEQFFGPGTRLTVL.

The rearrangement joins TRBV7-9 to TRBJ1-2; D may be TRBD1 (5 bases). The CDR3 extends over 14 amino acids. V lost 1 base, J lost 3 bases, and 9 bases lay in between. Germline V gene sequence: CDR1 SEHNR, CDR2 FQNEAQ (reference sequence). DNA for the CDR3: TGTGCCAGCAGCTTAGGGGGCTCGGACTATGGCTACACCTTC. Its protein is CASSLGGSDYGYTF.

The chain joins TRBV25-1 to TRBJ1-4, with D possibly matching TRBD1 (6 bases). V was clipped by 1 base and J by 0 bases, with 9 bases between them. CDR3 size: 16 residues. Per germline, CDR1 MGHDK and CDR2 SYGVNS. CDR3 loop: CASSELGGSTNEKLFF. DNA for the CDR3: TGTGCCAGCAGTGAATTAGGGGGATCAACTAATGAAAAACTGTTTTTT.

This chain uses TRBV7-6 with TRBJ2-3, with D possibly matching TRBD1 (8 bases). Trimming left V 0 bases short and J 5 bases short, with 12 bases between. CDR1 and CDR2 (germline): SGHVS, FNYEAQ. CDR3 length: 15 residues. The CDR3 loop is CASSLAHRGGDTQYF. The CDR3 DNA reads TGTGCCAGCAGCTTAGCCCACAGGGGGGGAGATACGCAGTATTTT.

The chain joins TRBV7-9 to TRBJ2-7; 9 bases align to TRBD2. CDR3 length equals 14 residues. Per the germline V gene, CDR1 is SEHNR and CDR2 is FQNEAQ (reference sequence). Trimming at V came to 8 bases and at J to 7 bases, leaving 12 bases not matched to a gene. In DNA, the CDR3 is TGTGCCAGCTCCACAATTAGCGGGAGTGAAGAGCAGTACTTC. This gives the protein CASSTISGSEEQYF.

The chain combines TRBV15 with TRBJ2-1, with TRBD2 matching over 9 bases. The CDR3 has 16 residues. Per the germline V gene, CDR1 is LNHNV and CDR2 is YYDKDF (reference sequence). V lost 1 base and J lost 4; bases outside the gene matches: 5. In nucleotides, the CDR3 is TGTGCCACCAGCAGAGGAGGCGGGAGGGATTACAATGAGCAGTTCTTC. As protein: CATSRGGGRDYNEQFF.